This passage covers 13 T cell receptor beta chains from one sample sequenced in a study of OX40 agonist ivuxolimab in advanced cancers. Sequenced by immunoSEQ multiplex PCR; TCRdb stores in-frame clones only, minus some. The sample contains approximately 97,000 clones, approximately 87% of which appear only once. Material: CD4+ or CD8+ T cells sorted from blood, obtained in a trial of the OX40 agonist ivuxolimab. These TCRs come from an adult with an advanced solid tumor such as melanoma, head and neck, liver or kidney cancer.

This clone appeared a few times. This chain links TRBV7-9 with TRBJ2-1, with D hard to call. The CDR3 has 12 residues. Germline loops: CDR1 SEHNR, CDR2 FQNEAQ (reference sequence). The ends were cut back, 1 base at V and 5 bases at J, with 3 bases in the middle. CDR3 nucleotides: TGTGCCAGCAGCTTAGACGACAATGAGCAGTTCTTC. It yields the protein CASSLDDNEQFF.

The chain uses TRBV5-1 and TRBJ2-7; D may be TRBD1 or TRBD2 (5 bases each). V was cut by 6 bases and J by 0 bases, with 16 bases left in between. The CDR3 runs to 15 residues. CDR1 and CDR2 (germline): SGHRS, YFSETQ. CDR3 region: CASMTGTTSSYEQYF. As DNA, the CDR3 is TGCGCCAGCATGACCGGGACGACGAGCTCCTACGAGCAGTACTTC.

The chain links TRBV5-4 to TRBJ2-5; D remains unclear. V shed 0 bases and J shed 5 bases, with 14 bases lying between them. Germline lookup yields CDR1 SGHNT and CDR2 YYREEE (reference sequence). The CDR3 is made up of 15 amino acids. Written as DNA, the CDR3 is TGTGCCAGCAGCTTGGGCACATTCCAAAGGGAGACCCAGTACTTC. This gives the protein CASSLGTFQRETQYF. The full variable domain, in which reference TRBV5-4 and TRBJ2-5 provide the parts outside the CDR3, is ETGVTQSPTHLIKTRGQQVTLRCSSQSGHNTVSWYQQALGQGPQFIFQYYREEENGRGNFPPRFSGLQFPNYSSELNVNALELDDSALYLCASSLGTFQRETQYFGPGTRLLVL.

The genes are TRBV4-1 and TRBJ1-2; 10 bases fit TRBD1. This CDR3 spans 14 amino acids. The germline gives CDR1 MGHRA, CDR2 YSYEKL. V lost 2 bases and J lost 8; bases outside the gene matches: 5. The CDR3 coding sequence is TGCGCCAGCAGCCAACTGACAGGGGGCATAGGCTACACCTTC. The encoded protein is CASSQLTGGIGYTF.

The V and J genes are TRBV9 and TRBJ2-7; D ambiguous. The germline gives CDR1 SGDLS, CDR2 YYNGEE. Trimming removed 4 bases at V and 3 bases at J, with 8 bases between. The CDR3 loop spans 12 amino acids. The CDR3 sequence: CASSPANYEQYF. The CDR3 DNA reads as TGTGCCAGCAGCCCTGCTAACTACGAGCAGTACTTC.

This sequence joins TRBV28 and TRBJ1-5; TRBD1 aligns across 9 bases. J was trimmed by 6 bases and V by 5 bases; bases with no gene match: 11. CDR3 size: 16 residues. The germline V gene has CDR1 MDHEN and CDR2 SYDVKM. CDR3 DNA sequence: TGTGCCAGCAGTCCCCCGGGACAGGGAAGAGGTCAGCCCCAGCATTTT. This encodes CASSPPGQGRGQPQHF.

The chain uses TRBV11-2 and TRBJ1-1, with a weak D call TRBD1 (5 bases). CDR3 length equals 14 residues. Germline V lookup: CDR1 SGHAT, CDR2 FQNNGV. V gave up 6 bases and J gave up 6 bases, with 17 bases separating them. The CDR3 DNA follows: TGTGCCAGCAGGCCGGGACTAAGGGGTTCTGAAGCTTTCTTT. This encodes CASRPGLRGSEAFF.

CDR3 amino acids: CASSLASGGPYGYTF. In DNA, the CDR3 is TGTGCCAGCAGCTTAGCCTCAGGGGGGCCCTATGGCTACACCTTC. The gene calls are TRBV11-2 and TRBJ1-2; 7 bases are shared with TRBD1. The CDR3 runs 15 residues. Germline assignment: CDR1 SGHAT and CDR2 FQNNGV. V shed 1 base and J 4 bases; nucleotides not matched to a gene: 6. The variable domain in full, completed from reference TRBV11-2 and TRBJ1-2, reads EAGVAQSPRYKIIEKRQSVAFWCNPISGHATLYWYQQILGQGPKLLIQFQNNGVVDDSQLPKDRFSAERLKGVDSTLKIQPAKLEDSAVYLCASSLASGGPYGYTFGSGTRLTVV.

This clone was found once. This rearrangement joins TRBV4-2 to TRBJ2-2, with D unresolved. The ends were cut back, 0 bases at V and 7 bases at J, with 12 bases in the middle. This CDR3 contains 15 residues. CDR1 is LGHNA, CDR2 YNFKEQ, per germline. CDR3 nucleotide sequence: TGTGCCAGCAGCCAAGACCCACGAAGAATCGGGGAGCTGTTTTTT. Its translation: CASSQDPRRIGELFF.

The genes are TRBV20-1 and TRBJ1-1; D is undetermined. Trimming cost V 3 bases and J 0 bases, with 2 bases left between them. CDR3 size: 11 residues. CDR1 and CDR2 (germline): DFQATT, SNEGSKA (reference sequence). The CDR3 sequence: CSASLNTEAFF. Written as DNA, the CDR3 is TGCAGTGCTAGCTTGAACACTGAAGCTTTCTTT.

The rearrangement joins TRBV19 to TRBJ1-5; no reliable D call. Germline V CDR1 and CDR2: LNHDA, SQIVND (reference sequence). This CDR3 has 13 amino acids. Deletions cut 3 bases from V and 7 bases from J, with 10 bases between. The chain's CDR3 is CASSMNLEQPQHF. CDR3 nucleotides: TGTGCCAGTAGTATGAATCTAGAGCAGCCCCAGCATTTT.

The chain combines TRBV15 with TRBJ1-2; TRBD1 agrees at 10 bases. J lost 5 bases, V lost 0 bases, and 9 bases had no gene match. The length of the CDR3 is 17 residues. Per germline, CDR1 LNHNV and CDR2 YYDKDF (reference sequence). CDR3 nucleotide sequence: TGTGCCACCAGCAGAGAGAGGGGGACAGGGGAGGGGTATGGCTACACCTTC. Translation: CATSRERGTGEGYGYTF.

The chain joins TRBV5-6 to TRBJ2-3, with 12 bases identical to TRBD2. CDR3 size: 18 residues. CDR1 SGHDT and CDR2 YYEEEE come from the germline V gene. V dropped 0 bases and J dropped 2; count of bases not matched to a gene: 7. CDR3 sequence reads: CASSLETSGSRVTDTQYF. In nucleotides, the CDR3 is TGTGCCAGCAGCTTGGAGACTAGCGGGAGCCGCGTCACAGATACGCAGTATTTT.